These 6 T cell receptor beta chains originate from one sample sequenced in a study of memory CD4+ T cells and cytomegalovirus serostatus. The data were produced by immunoSEQ multiplex PCR, yet TCRdb's version contains in-frame clones alone and is incomplete. The sample holds tens of thousands of clones, roughly 77% seen once. Single viable CD3+CD4+CD8-CD45RO+ cells were sorted as the memory CD4+ T cells. Sequencing was carried out using memory CD4+ T cells from blood. These receptor sequences come from an adult in good health and CMV-seropositive.

This sequence joins TRBV18 and TRBJ1-5, with 7 bases matching TRBD1. Germline V lookup: CDR1 KGHSH, CDR2 LQKENI. The V gene end was trimmed by 6 bases and the J gene end by 3 bases; junction bases not matched to a gene: 2. The CDR3 has 13 amino acids. The CDR3 DNA sequence: TGTGCCAGCTCTCAGGGGGTCAATCAGCCCCAGCATTTT. This gives the protein CASSQGVNQPQHF.

CDR3 amino acids: CASSLRTRTNEQFF. The CDR3 region has the DNA TGTGCCAGCAGCCTACGGACTAGAACCAATGAGCAGTTCTTC. The chain carries TRBV16 and TRBJ2-1; 7 bases match TRBD2. After removal of 4 bases from V and 6 bases from J, the junction contained 6 bases not matched to a gene. The CDR3 has 14 residues. Looked up from germline, CDR1 is KGHSY and CDR2 is FQNENV.

CDR3 nucleotides: TGTGCCAGCAGCTTAAGCGGGGGAAACTCCTACGAGCAGTACGTC. Amino acids: CASSLSGGNSYEQYV. The chain carries TRBV7-8 and TRBJ2-7; 8 bases line up with TRBD2. With 2 bases clipped from V and 0 bases from J, the junction kept 3 bases outside the gene matches. This CDR3 is built from 15 residues. Germline-derived CDR1 and CDR2 are SGHVS and FQNEAQ.

The chain combines TRBV7-2 with TRBJ2-2; TRBD1 aligns across 7 bases. CDR1 is SGHTA and CDR2 is FQGNSA in the germline V gene. This CDR3 has 14 residues. V was pared by 6 bases and J by 1 base, with 2 bases of the junction left unmatched. CDR3 nucleotides: TGTGCCAGCAGACCAGGGGGGAACACCGGGGAGCTGTTTTTT. Its translation: CASRPGGNTGELFF.

The chain couples TRBV19 to TRBJ2-3, with 11 bases matching TRBD2. CDR3 length: 19 amino acids. Germline CDR1 LNHDA, CDR2 SQIVND (reference sequence). V dropped 3 bases and J dropped 0; count of bases not matched to a gene: 11. The CDR3 DNA reads TGTGCCAGTAGTATGAACTCGGGACTAGCGGTTTCTAGCACAGATACGCAGTATTTT. It is translated as CASSMNSGLAVSSTDTQYF.

This clone showed up just once. The chain joins TRBV9 to TRBJ2-7; D unclear. CDR1 and CDR2 (germline): SGDLS, YYNGEE. Trimming shortened V by 8 bases and J by 4 bases, and 4 bases separated the two germline ends. The CDR3 runs to 9 residues. The chain's CDR3 is CAREYEQYV. Written as DNA, the CDR3 is TGTGCCAGGGAGTACGAGCAGTACGTC.